This TCR beta chain came from a study of T-cell memory formation after mild COVID-19. General study findings and limits: The study found contracting CD4+ clones mainly in CM and EM and contracting CD8+ clones in EMRA. That cross-reactive memory joined was suggested by some responding clones appearing in pre-infection memory. Clones contracting over day 15 to 85 were CD4/CD8 balanced, with later expanders leaning CD4+.

This clonotype has a handful of counts. Its antigen remains unknown. The CDR3 spans 17 residues. CDR1 is DFQATT, CDR2 SNEGSKA, per germline (reference sequence). Trimming stripped 2 bases from V and 0 bases from J, with 16 bases between. TCRdb called the 5' RACE reads again in MiXCR, with one record for every CDR3 protein. The sample has roughly 380,000 distinct CDR3 sequences, 25% to 30% seen once. The V call is TRBV20-1, the J call TRBJ2-2, with D perhaps TRBD1 or TRBD2 (5 bases each). Sample: PBMCs or a T cell subset sorted from them (not recorded which). The TCR originated in an adult woman who had mild COVID-19 (a few samples of this study predate the infection). Cell type and time point are not known. The CDR3 region has the DNA TGCAGTGCTAGACCCCTCAGGGAACTAGCGAACACCGGGGAGCTGTTTTTT. Encoded protein: CSARPLRELANTGELFF.